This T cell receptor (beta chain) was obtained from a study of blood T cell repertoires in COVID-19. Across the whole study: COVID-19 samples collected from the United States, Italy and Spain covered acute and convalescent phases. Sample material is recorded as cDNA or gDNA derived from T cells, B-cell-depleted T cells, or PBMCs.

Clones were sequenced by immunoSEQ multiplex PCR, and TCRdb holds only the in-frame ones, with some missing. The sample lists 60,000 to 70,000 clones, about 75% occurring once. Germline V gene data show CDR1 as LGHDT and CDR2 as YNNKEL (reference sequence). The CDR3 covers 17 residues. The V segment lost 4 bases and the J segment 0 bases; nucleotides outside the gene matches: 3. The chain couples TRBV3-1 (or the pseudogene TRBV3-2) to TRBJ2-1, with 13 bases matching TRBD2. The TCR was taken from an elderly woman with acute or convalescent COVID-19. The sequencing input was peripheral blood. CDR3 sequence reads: CASSLGLAGSSYNEQFF. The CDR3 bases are TGTGCCAGCAGCCTGGGACTAGCGGGGAGCTCCTACAATGAGCAGTTCTTC.